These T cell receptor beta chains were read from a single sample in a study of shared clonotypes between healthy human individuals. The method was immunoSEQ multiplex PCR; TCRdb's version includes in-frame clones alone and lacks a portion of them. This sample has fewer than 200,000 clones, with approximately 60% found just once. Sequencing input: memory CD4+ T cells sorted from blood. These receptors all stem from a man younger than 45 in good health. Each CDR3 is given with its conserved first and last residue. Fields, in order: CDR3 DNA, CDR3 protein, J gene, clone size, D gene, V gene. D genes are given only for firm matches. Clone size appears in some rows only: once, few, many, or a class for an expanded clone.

CDR3 DNA: TGCAGTGCGGCGTGGGAGACCCAGTACTTC
CDR3 protein: CSAAWETQYF
J gene: TRBJ2-5
clone size: NA
D gene: NA
V gene: TRBV20-1

CDR3 DNA: TGTGCCATCAGGGGCACGGGAGGAACAAGCACAGATACGCAGTATTTT
CDR3 protein: CAIRGTGGTSTDTQYF
J gene: TRBJ2-3
clone size: few
D gene: TRBD2
V gene: TRBV10-3

CDR3 DNA: TGTGCCAGCAGCACAAGCTCTGGAAACACCATATATTTT
CDR3 protein: CASSTSSGNTIYF
J gene: TRBJ1-3
clone size: NA
D gene: NA
V gene: TRBV7-2

CDR3 DNA: TGTGCCAGCAGTTTCAACCCCCTAGCGGGAGTCGGGGGGACCCAGTACTTC
CDR3 protein: CASSFNPLAGVGGTQYF
J gene: TRBJ2-5
clone size: few
D gene: TRBD2
V gene: TRBV27

CDR3 DNA: TGTGCCAGCTGCCTAACAGGGTACAGGGGGGAGACCCAGTACTTC
CDR3 protein: CASCLTGYRGETQYF
J gene: TRBJ2-5
clone size: few
D gene: TRBD1
V gene: TRBV2

CDR3 DNA: TGTGCCAGCAGCGATTCCGGGACTAGGGGGAGCACAGATACGCAGTATTTT
CDR3 protein: CASSDSGTRGSTDTQYF
J gene: TRBJ2-3
clone size: NA
D gene: TRBD2
V gene: TRBV5-6

CDR3 DNA: TGTGCCACCAGCAGCTTGAAGGGATATGGCTACACCTTC
CDR3 protein: CATSSLKGYGYTF
J gene: TRBJ1-2
clone size: NA
D gene: NA
V gene: TRBV15

CDR3 DNA: TGTGCCAGTAGTATACGACAGGGCTTCGAGCAGTACTTC
CDR3 protein: CASSIRQGFEQYF
J gene: TRBJ2-7
clone size: NA
D gene: TRBD1
V gene: TRBV19

CDR3 DNA: TGTGCCAGCTCACCCTTGACAGGGATCCAATTCTTC
CDR3 protein: CASSPLTGIQFF
J gene: TRBJ2-1
clone size: many
D gene: TRBD1
V gene: TRBV18

CDR3 DNA: TGTGCCAGCAGCGTCTACAGGGGCAGCCAACAAGAGACCCAGTACTTC
CDR3 protein: CASSVYRGSQQETQYF
J gene: TRBJ2-5
clone size: once
D gene: TRBD1
V gene: TRBV9

CDR3 DNA: TGTGCCAGCAGTTACAGGGGATACTATGGCTACACCTTC
CDR3 protein: CASSYRGYYGYTF
J gene: TRBJ1-2
clone size: few
D gene: NA
V gene: TRBV6-5